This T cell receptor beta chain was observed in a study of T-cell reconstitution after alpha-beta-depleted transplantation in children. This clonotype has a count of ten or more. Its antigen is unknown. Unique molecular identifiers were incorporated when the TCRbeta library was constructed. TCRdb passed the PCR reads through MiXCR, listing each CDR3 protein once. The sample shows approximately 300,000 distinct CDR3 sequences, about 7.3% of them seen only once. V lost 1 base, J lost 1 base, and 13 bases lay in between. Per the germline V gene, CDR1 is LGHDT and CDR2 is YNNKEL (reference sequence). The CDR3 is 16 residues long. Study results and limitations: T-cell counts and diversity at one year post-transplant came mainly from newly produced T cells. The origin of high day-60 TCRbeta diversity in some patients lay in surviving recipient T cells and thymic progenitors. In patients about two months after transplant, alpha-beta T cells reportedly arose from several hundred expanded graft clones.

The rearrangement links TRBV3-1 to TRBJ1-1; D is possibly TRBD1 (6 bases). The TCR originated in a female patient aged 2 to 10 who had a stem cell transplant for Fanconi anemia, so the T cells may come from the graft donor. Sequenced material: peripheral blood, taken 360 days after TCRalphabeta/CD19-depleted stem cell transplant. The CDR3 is CASSQVGGLGNTEAFF. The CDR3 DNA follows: TGTGCCAGCAGCCAAGTCGGGGGCTTGGGGAACACTGAAGCTTTCTTT.